This T cell receptor (beta chain) came from a study of CD8 T cells in Susac syndrome (dated by TCRdb to the late 2010s). Broadly, across the study: Repertoire sequencing was used to test whether CD8+ T cell activation and differentiation in Susac syndrome was antigen driven.

RNA was extracted using the RNeasy kit, and roughly 0.45 to 1 ug of the RNA was reverse transcribed with random hexamers. The immunoSEQ multiplex PCR assay, covering 54 Vbeta and 13 Jbeta segments, was used to amplify TCR beta CDR3 regions. PCR amplification bias was corrected by using a synthetic template baseline for primer optimization and computational correction. From the authors' description of their analysis: Only productive sequences were kept, with reads annotated to V, D and J genes according to IMGT and analyzed in immunoSEQ Analyzer. Clonality was calculated as one minus the Shannon entropy normalized by log2 of the number of productive unique sequences. Public and private clones were assessed among the 100 most prevalent clones of each patient and control. Susac-specific clones were defined as absent from healthy and MS cohorts, 1052 published viral clones and other ImmuneACCESS disease sequences. Starting from the raw public reads, TCRdb applied fastp trimming at Q25, assembled clones with MiXCR and retained in-frame beta chains. Each CDR3 protein gets just one entry, which takes the most common genes and DNA from the rows behind it. The V and J calls come from TCRdb's annotation, not from the publication. This sample has a few hundred thousand distinct CDR3 sequences in its table, and 95% of those were observed once. The ten most abundant clones make up around 0.099% of the sample.

In its sample, this clonotype was seen once. The clone's antigen remains unknown. No clone much larger than this one lies a single base away; base qualities are absent. One read is thin evidence. Peripheral blood CD8+ and CD4+ T cells from healthy donors, Susac syndrome patients and multiple sclerosis patients were profiled using high-throughput TCR beta sequencing. Multiple sclerosis controls were treatment-naive patients with stable or active relapsing-remitting disease fulfilling revised McDonald criteria. Bulk CD8+ and CD4+ T cells were purified by magnetic negative isolation, whereas CD8+ TEMRA cells were enriched by FACS. Blood was collected in EDTA tubes and processed within 24 hours, with PBMCs isolated through density gradient centrifugation. PBMCs intended for TCR sequencing were cryopreserved in liquid nitrogen and were subsequently thawed in a 37 degrees C water bath. The sorted or isolated CD4+, CD8+ and CD8+ TEMRA cells had a purity of 90% or higher.

Beyond this particular receptor, the publication reports: The number of individuals in the TCR sequencing and HLA analysis was acknowledged as relatively small.

Trimming takes 6 bases from V and 5 bases from J, and the germline ends sit 10 bases apart. The germline V gene (reference sequence) sets CDR1 to MNHNY and CDR2 to SVGAGI. CDR3 length: 13 amino acids, cysteine to phenylalanine. Left in the record is the CDR3 DNA by itself, 39 bases read in frame from the first base. The origin of this receptor is a human donor with multiple sclerosis. Material for sequencing was CD4+ T cells from PBMCs. This chain joins TRBV6-6 to TRBJ2-2, with no reliable assignment of the D segment. The CDR3: CASRGGSTGELFF. The DNA sequence is TGTGCCAGCAGGGGTGGGTCGACCGGGGAGCTGTTTTTT.